Listed here are 21 T cell receptor beta chains from one sample, sequenced in a study of blood T cells in healthy people across ages. Through a sample-barcoded 5' primer and a J-beta primer mix, a second PCR was run for roughly 6 to 11 cycles. TCRdb reprocessed the 5' RACE reads via MiXCR and lists one record per CDR3 protein. The table shows roughly 700,000 distinct CDR3 sequences, with around 32% occurring only once. The specimen was blood. The receptors shown here come from a woman aged 80 or older in good health.

This chain links TRBV5-1 with TRBJ2-1; possibly TRBD1 for D (6 bases). Between the trimmed V and J ends, which lost 4 bases and 7 bases, there was a span of 15 bases. Germline V gives CDR1 SGHRS, CDR2 YFSETQ. This CDR3 region has 14 residues. The CDR3 bases are TGCGCCAGCAGCCCCCGGACAGTCGCTAATGAGCAGTTCTTC. Translated, it gives CASSPRTVANEQFF.

J is TRBJ1-1 and V is TRBV12-3 or TRBV12-4, with 10 bases aligning to TRBD1. The CDR3 contains 15 residues. With 1 base clipped from V and 7 bases from J, the junction kept 6 bases outside the gene matches. CDR3 DNA sequence: TGTGCCAGCAGTTTAGGGGGGACAGGGGTAGTTGAAGCTTTCTTT. Residues: CASSLGGTGVVEAFF.

This clonotype appeared many times. The CDR3 region is CASSFRGTQETQYF. The CDR3 nucleotides are TGTGCCAGCAGCTTCCGGGGGACCCAAGAGACCCAGTACTTC. J is TRBJ2-5 and V is TRBV9; weak D call: TRBD2 (6 bases). Trimming took off 4 bases at V and 1 base at J, with 11 bases between the two ends. CDR3 length equals 14 residues. Looked up from germline, CDR1 is SGDLS and CDR2 is YYNGEE.

The chain uses TRBV3-1 and TRBJ1-3; D is possibly TRBD1 (6 bases). V was cut by 0 bases and J by 0 bases, with 12 bases left in between. CDR3 length: 17 amino acids. The germline V gene has CDR1 LGHDT and CDR2 YNNKEL (reference sequence). CDR3 residues: CASSQDGGLYSGNTIYF. CDR3 DNA sequence: TGTGCCAGCAGCCAAGACGGGGGCCTCTACTCTGGAAACACCATATATTTT.

This clonotype was seen at least ten times. This sequence joins TRBV19 and TRBJ2-1; D unresolved. This CDR3 is built from 13 residues. Between the trimmed V and J ends, which lost 5 bases and 9 bases, there was a span of 14 bases. Germline V gene sequence: CDR1 LNHDA, CDR2 SQIVND (reference sequence). The CDR3, as DNA: TGTGCCAGTAGTCTGGTTACTACCGCTGAGCAGTTCTTC. Its protein product is CASSLVTTAEQFF.

In DNA, the CDR3 is TGTGCCAGCAGCCCCGGTCACCCAGATACGCAGTATTTT. Protein sequence: CASSPGHPDTQYF. The rearrangement uses TRBV3-1 and TRBJ2-3; D not resolved. Trimming shortened V by 4 bases and J by 4 bases, and 9 bases separated the two germline ends. The CDR3 runs to 13 residues. CDR1 and CDR2 (germline): LGHDT, YNNKEL (reference sequence).

The rearrangement uses TRBV9 and TRBJ2-5; D remains unclear. The CDR3 sequence is 15 residues long. The V gene lost 3 bases and the J gene lost 4 bases, with 16 bases spanning the gap. The germline gives CDR1 SGDLS, CDR2 YYNGEE. The CDR3 nucleotides read TGTGCCAGCAGCGCCGGGCCTAAGACGGGAGAGACCCAGTACTTC. Its protein product is CASSAGPKTGETQYF.

This chain uses TRBV7-2 with TRBJ1-1; possibly TRBD1 for D (6 bases). Germline CDR1 and CDR2: SGHTA and FQGNSA. This CDR3 spans 16 amino acids. V dropped 5 bases and J dropped 4 bases, with 20 bases sitting between them. CDR3: CASSPAAGDWVTEAFF. DNA for the CDR3: TGTGCCAGCAGCCCGGCGGCAGGGGATTGGGTCACTGAAGCTTTCTTT.

This rearrangement joins TRBV20-1 to TRBJ2-5, with 9 positions matching TRBD2. Germline V CDR1 and CDR2: DFQATT, SNEGSKA (reference sequence). V gave up 6 bases and J gave up 4 bases; unmatched junction bases: 15. This CDR3 is built from 16 residues. CDR3 amino acids: CSAIKGAGGPGETQYF. The DNA of the CDR3 is TGCAGTGCCATAAAGGGGGCGGGAGGGCCAGGAGAGACCCAGTACTTC.

This clonotype has a handful of counts. This chain connects TRBV7-2 to TRBJ1-1; 7 bases are shared with TRBD1. This CDR3 contains 14 residues. The V segment lost 2 bases and the J segment 8 bases; nucleotides outside the gene matches: 8. The V gene's germline CDR1 is SGHTA and CDR2 FQGNSA. The CDR3 region is CASSLRGRGMEAFF. The CDR3 DNA follows: TGTGCCAGCAGCTTAAGGGGGCGAGGTATGGAAGCTTTCTTT. Filled out from reference TRBV7-2 and TRBJ1-1, the complete variable domain reads GAGVSQSPSNKVTEKGKDVELRCDPISGHTALYWYRQSLGQGLEFLIYFQGNSAPDKSGLPSDRFSAERTGGSVSTLTIQRTQQEDSAVYLCASSLRGRGMEAFFGQGTRLTVV.

On this clonotype itself: A read error may be the cause here, since a much bigger clone is one base away. The rearrangement joins TRBV7-9 to TRBJ2-5; D could derive from TRBD1 or TRBD2 (5 bases each). The germline gives CDR1 SEHNR, CDR2 FQNEAQ (reference sequence). The CDR3 extends over 14 amino acids. Trimming left V 6 bases short and J 0 bases short, with 11 bases between. In DNA form, the CDR3 reads TGTGCCAGCAGTCGGGGCAGCTACCAAGAGACCCAGTACTTC. This gives the protein CASSRGSYQETQYF.

This clonotype was counted at least ten times. The chain uses TRBV7-3 and TRBJ2-3, with TRBD2 identical over 12 bases. Germline loops: CDR1 SGHTA, CDR2 FQGTGA. J lost 6 bases, V lost 2 bases, and 9 bases had no gene match. The CDR3 consists of 17 residues. This CDR3 is CASSLQQLAGGSDTQYF. The CDR3 nucleotides read TGTGCCAGCAGCTTACAACAACTAGCGGGGGGATCTGATACGCAGTATTTT.

V and J are TRBV4-2 and TRBJ2-2, with 10 bases that match TRBD2. This CDR3 contains 18 residues. The V segment lost 5 bases and the J segment 4 bases; nucleotides outside the gene matches: 13. Germline V gives CDR1 LGHNA, CDR2 YNFKEQ. The CDR3 region has the DNA TGTGCCAGCAGCTCTCTGGGGCTAGCGGGGGCCGGCACCGGGGAGCTGTTTTTT. This translates into CASSSLGLAGAGTGELFF.

This clonotype was picked up many times. This chain uses TRBV12-3 or TRBV12-4 with TRBJ2-7; tentatively, D is TRBD1 or TRBD2 (5 bases each). V lost 5 bases, J lost 2 bases, and 13 bases lay in between. The CDR3 runs 14 residues. CDR3 nucleotides: TGTGCCAGCAGTCTCGGGACCGCGGCCTACGAGCAGTACTTC. The encoded protein is CASSLGTAAYEQYF.

On this clonotype itself: A much larger clone sits a single nucleotide away, making a read error possible. The chain joins TRBV5-5 to TRBJ2-7; D is undetermined. CDR3 length: 14 amino acids. Germline V CDR1 and CDR2: SGHKS, YYEKEE (reference sequence). Trimming took 3 bases from V and 1 from J, leaving 11 bases between them. The CDR3 loop reads CASSWSIGSYEQYF. The CDR3 nucleotides read TGTGCCAGCAGCTGGTCTATCGGGTCCTACGAGCAGTACTTC.

The sample holds many counts of this clonotype. The chain combines TRBV7-2 with TRBJ2-3; D is ambiguous. There are 14 residues in the CDR3. Deletions cut 2 bases from V and 0 bases from J, with 6 bases between. From germline, CDR1 is SGHTA and CDR2 FQGNSA. CDR3 amino acids: CASSLLMSTDTQYF. CDR3 coding DNA: TGTGCCAGCAGCTTATTAATGAGCACAGATACGCAGTATTTT.

This clonotype was detected a few times. This may come from a read error, since a much larger clone is one base off. This chain links TRBV9 with TRBJ2-7; 12 nucleotides line up with TRBD2. The germline CDR1 and CDR2 sequences are SGDLS and YYNGEE. V was pared by 4 bases and J by 7 bases, with 9 bases of the junction left unmatched. CDR3 length equals 15 residues. The CDR3 protein is CASSSRTSGADEQYF. CDR3 coding DNA: TGTGCCAGCAGCTCACGGACTAGCGGGGCTGATGAGCAGTACTTC. Together with reference TRBV9 and TRBJ2-7, the CDR3 gives the full variable domain: DSGVTQTPKHLITATGQRVTLRCSPRSGDLSVYWYQQSLDQGLQFLIQYYNGEERAKGNILERFSAQQFPDLHSELNLSSLELGDSALYFCASSSRTSGADEQYFGPGTRLTVT.

This clonotype was seen at least ten times. V usage is TRBV11-3 and J usage is TRBJ2-1, with D unclear. The V end lost 0 bases, the J end lost 7 bases, and 10 bases lay between the germline ends. The length of the CDR3 is 14 residues. Germline V CDR1 and CDR2: SGHNT, YENEEA. The CDR3 reads CASSLEGLGNEQFF. As DNA, the CDR3 is TGTGCCAGCAGCTTAGAAGGGCTGGGGAATGAGCAGTTCTTC.

Remarks on this clonotype: One base away lies a much larger clone, so this may be a sequencing read error. The chain uses TRBV5-6 and TRBJ1-5, with a tentative D call TRBD1 (6 bases). There are 15 residues in the CDR3. CDR1 is SGHDT and CDR2 is YYEEEE in the germline V gene. V lost 3 bases, J lost 5 bases, and 15 bases lay in between. As DNA, the CDR3 is TGTGCCAGCAGCTGGGCCGAGGGGGGGGATCAGCCCCAGCATTTT. Its translation is CASSWAEGGDQPQHF. The variable domain in full, with the rest retrieved from reference TRBV5-6 and TRBJ1-5, is DAGVTQSPTHLIKTRGQQVTLRCSPKSGHDTVSWYQQALGQGPQFIFQYYEEEERQRGNFPDRFSGHQFPNYSSELNVNALLLGDSALYLCASSWAEGGDQPQHFGDGTRLSIL.

This chain connects TRBV19 to TRBJ1-5; weak D call: TRBD1 (6 bases). Trimming took off 7 bases at V and 0 bases at J, with 13 bases between the two ends. Germline loops: CDR1 LNHDA, CDR2 SQIVND (reference sequence). This CDR3 is 15 amino acids long. The CDR3 DNA is TGTGCCAGTACTTTTACAGGGTATAGCAATCAGCCCCAGCATTTT. Translation: CASTFTGYSNQPQHF.

Details on this clonotype: A much larger clonotype is one base distant, so this may be a read error. The chain combines TRBV7-2 with TRBJ1-4, with D possibly matching TRBD1 (5 bases). Germline V CDR1 and CDR2: SGHTA, FQGNSA. There are 14 residues in the CDR3. CDR3 amino acids: CASTTTGLNGKLFF. CDR3 bases: TGTGCCAGCACCACCACGGGACTAAATGGAAAACTGTTTTTT.